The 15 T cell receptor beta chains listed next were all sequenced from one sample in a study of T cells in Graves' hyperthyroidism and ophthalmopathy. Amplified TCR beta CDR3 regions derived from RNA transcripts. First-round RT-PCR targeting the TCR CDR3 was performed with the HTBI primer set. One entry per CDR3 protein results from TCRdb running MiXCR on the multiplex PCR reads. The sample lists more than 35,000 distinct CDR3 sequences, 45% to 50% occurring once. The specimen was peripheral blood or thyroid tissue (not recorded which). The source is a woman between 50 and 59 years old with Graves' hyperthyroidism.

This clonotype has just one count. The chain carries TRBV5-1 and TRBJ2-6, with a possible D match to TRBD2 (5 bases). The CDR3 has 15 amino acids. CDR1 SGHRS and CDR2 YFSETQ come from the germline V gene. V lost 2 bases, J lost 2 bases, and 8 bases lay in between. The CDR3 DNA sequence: TGCGCCAGCAGCTTATTGGAGGCTGGGGCCAACGTCCTGACTTTC. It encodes CASSLLEAGANVLTF. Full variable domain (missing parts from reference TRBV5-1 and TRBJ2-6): KAGVTQTPRYLIKTRGQQVTLSCSPISGHRSVSWYQQTPGQGLQFLFEYFSETQRNKGNFPGRFSGRQFSNSRSEMNVSTLELGDSALYLCASSLLEAGANVLTFGAGSRLTVL.

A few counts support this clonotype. The CDR3 DNA is TGCAGTGCTATCGACAGGGGGGGGAACACTGAAGCTTTCTTT. Its protein is CSAIDRGGNTEAFF. V gene TRBV20-1 combines with J gene TRBJ1-1; 9 bases map to TRBD1. V was pared by 4 bases and J by 1 base, with 4 bases of the junction left unmatched. In germline, CDR1 is DFQATT, CDR2 SNEGSKA (reference sequence). CDR3 size: 14 residues.

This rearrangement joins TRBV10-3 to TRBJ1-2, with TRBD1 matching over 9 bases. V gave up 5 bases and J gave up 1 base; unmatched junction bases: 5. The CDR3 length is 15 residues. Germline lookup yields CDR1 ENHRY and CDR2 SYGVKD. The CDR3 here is CAISTGTGHNYGYTF. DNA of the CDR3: TGTGCCATCAGTACCGGGACAGGGCATAACTATGGCTACACCTTC.

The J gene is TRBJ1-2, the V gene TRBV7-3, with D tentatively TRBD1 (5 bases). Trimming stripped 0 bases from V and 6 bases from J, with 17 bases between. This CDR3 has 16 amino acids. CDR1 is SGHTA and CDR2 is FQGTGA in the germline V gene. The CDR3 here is CASSLTGGGLLDGYTF. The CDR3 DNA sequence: TGTGCCAGCAGCTTAACGGGGGGAGGTCTACTTGATGGCTACACCTTC. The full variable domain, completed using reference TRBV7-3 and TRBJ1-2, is GAGVSQTPSNKVTEKGKYVELRCDPISGHTALYWYRQSLGQGPEFLIYFQGTGAADDSGLPNDRFFAVRPEGSVSTLKIQRTERGDSAVYLCASSLTGGGLLDGYTFGSGTRLTVV.

The CDR3: CASSPWPGTGGEQYF. CDR3 DNA: TGTGCCAGCAGCCCCTGGCCCGGGACAGGGGGCGAGCAGTACTTC. V and J are TRBV9 and TRBJ2-7; TRBD1 agrees at 11 bases. The J segment lost 6 bases and the V segment lost 4 bases, leaving 9 bases of the junction unmatched. Per the germline V gene, CDR1 is SGDLS and CDR2 is YYNGEE. The CDR3 contains 15 residues.

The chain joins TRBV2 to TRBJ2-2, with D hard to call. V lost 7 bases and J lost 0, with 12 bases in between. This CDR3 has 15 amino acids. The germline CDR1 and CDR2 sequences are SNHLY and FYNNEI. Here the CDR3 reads CASMSGRPNTGELFF. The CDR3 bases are TGTGCCAGCATGTCAGGCCGGCCGAACACCGGGGAGCTGTTTTTT.

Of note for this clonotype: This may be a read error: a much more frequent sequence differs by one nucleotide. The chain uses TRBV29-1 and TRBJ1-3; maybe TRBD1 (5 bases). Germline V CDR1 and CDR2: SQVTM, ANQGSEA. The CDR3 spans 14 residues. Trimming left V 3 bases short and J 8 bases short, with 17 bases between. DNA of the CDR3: TGCAGCGTTGAGGGGAGGGACTGTGGCTACACCATATATTTT. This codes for CSVEGRDCGYTIYF.

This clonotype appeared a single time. The CDR3 region is CSVAAGTGDRRNSYEQYF. DNA for the CDR3: TGCAGCGTTGCCGCCGGGACAGGGGACCGGCGAAACTCCTACGAGCAGTACTTC. The V call is TRBV29-1, the J call TRBJ2-7; 10 bases fit TRBD1. Germline V gene data show CDR1 as SQVTM and CDR2 as ANQGSEA. This CDR3 spans 18 amino acids. J was trimmed by 0 bases and V by 4 bases; bases with no gene match: 15.

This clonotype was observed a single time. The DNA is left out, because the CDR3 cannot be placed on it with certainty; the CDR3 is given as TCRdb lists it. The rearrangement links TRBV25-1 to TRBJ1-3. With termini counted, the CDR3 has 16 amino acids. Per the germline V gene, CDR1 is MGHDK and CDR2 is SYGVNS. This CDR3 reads CACSARDLDSGNTIYF.

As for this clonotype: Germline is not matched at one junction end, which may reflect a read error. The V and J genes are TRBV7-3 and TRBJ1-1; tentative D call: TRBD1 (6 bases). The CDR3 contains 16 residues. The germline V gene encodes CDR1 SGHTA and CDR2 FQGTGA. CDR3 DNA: TGTGCCAGCAGCTTAACGGCAGGAATCGGGGACACTGAAGCTCTCTTT. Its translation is CASSLTAGIGDTEALF.

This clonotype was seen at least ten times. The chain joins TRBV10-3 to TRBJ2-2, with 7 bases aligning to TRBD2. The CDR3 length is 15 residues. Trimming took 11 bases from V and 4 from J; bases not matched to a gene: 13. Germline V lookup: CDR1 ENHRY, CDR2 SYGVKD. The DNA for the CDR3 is TGTGCCTCCGACCGCGGCGGGAGCGCCACCGGGGAGCTGTTTTTT. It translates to CASDRGGSATGELFF.

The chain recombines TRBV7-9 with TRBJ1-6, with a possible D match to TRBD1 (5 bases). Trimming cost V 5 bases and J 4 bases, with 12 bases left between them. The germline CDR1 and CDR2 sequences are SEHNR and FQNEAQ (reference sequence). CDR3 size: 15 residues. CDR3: CASSKRDGYNSPLHF. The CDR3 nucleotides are TGTGCCAGCAGCAAGCGGGACGGATATAATTCACCCCTCCACTTT.

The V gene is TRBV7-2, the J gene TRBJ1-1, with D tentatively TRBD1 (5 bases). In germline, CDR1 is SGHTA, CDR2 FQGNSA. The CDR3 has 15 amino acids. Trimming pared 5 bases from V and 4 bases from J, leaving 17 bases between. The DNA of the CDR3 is TGTGCCAGCAGCGCCGAAGTGGGGGTGACCACTGAAGCTTTCTTT. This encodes CASSAEVGVTTEAFF.

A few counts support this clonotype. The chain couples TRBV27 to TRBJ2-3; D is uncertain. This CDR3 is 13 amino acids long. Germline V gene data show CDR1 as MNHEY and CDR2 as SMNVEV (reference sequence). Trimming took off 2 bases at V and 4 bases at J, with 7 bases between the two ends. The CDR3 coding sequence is TGTGCCAGCAGTTTAACGGCGGCAGATACGCAGTATTTT. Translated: CASSLTAADTQYF.

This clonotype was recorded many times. This CDR3 is CAIRAAGGGHGYTF. The CDR3 DNA sequence: TGTGCCATCAGGGCCGCAGGGGGCGGGCATGGCTACACCTTC. The chain carries TRBV10-3 and TRBJ1-2; 8 bases line up with TRBD1. V trimming: 6 bases; J trimming: 6 bases; junction bases outside the gene matches: 9. Germline V CDR1 and CDR2: ENHRY, SYGVKD. The CDR3 is made up of 14 amino acids.